This passage covers 15 T cell receptor beta chains from one sample sequenced in a study of blood T cell repertoires in COVID-19. The assay was immunoSEQ multiplex PCR, and TCRdb's table has in-frame clones only and misses some. The table includes 250,000 to 350,000 clones, approximately 83% detected once. Sequencing used PBMCs or T cells enriched from blood (not recorded which). These receptors came from a woman aged 25 to 45 who had recovered from COVID-19.

The rearrangement links TRBV6-5 to TRBJ2-7; possibly TRBD2 for D (7 bases). V was shortened by 7 bases and J by 0 bases, with 16 bases between the two germline ends. This CDR3 has 15 amino acids. In germline, CDR1 is MNHEY, CDR2 SVGAGI. The CDR3 region has the DNA TGTGCCAGCACCTCAAAGGGGGGGCTCTCCTACGAGCAGTACTTC. Protein: CASTSKGGLSYEQYF.

The V call is TRBV7-9, the J call TRBJ1-1; D uncertain. Germline V CDR1 and CDR2: SEHNR, FQNEAQ (reference sequence). The CDR3 covers 15 residues. Trimming cost V 9 bases and J 1 base, with 18 bases left between them. The CDR3 region has the DNA TGTGCCAGAACACCTTTGTGGCCCACGAACACTGAAGCTTTCTTT. Its translation is CARTPLWPTNTEAFF.

This clone was seen a single time. The V gene is TRBV5-6, the J gene TRBJ2-7; D uncertain. Deletions cut 7 bases from V and 3 bases from J, with 8 bases between. The CDR3 contains 11 residues. CDR1 SGHDT and CDR2 YYEEEE come from the germline V gene. Here the CDR3 reads CASSQDYEQYF. CDR3 DNA: TGTGCCAGCTCACAAGACTACGAGCAGTACTTC. The full variable domain, rest sourced from reference TRBV5-6 and TRBJ2-7, is DAGVTQSPTHLIKTRGQQVTLRCSPKSGHDTVSWYQQALGQGPQFIFQYYEEEERQRGNFPDRFSGHQFPNYSSELNVNALLLGDSALYLCASSQDYEQYFGPGTRLTVT.

This clone showed up just once. The gene calls are TRBV7-9 and TRBJ1-5; 8 nucleotides match TRBD1. Trimming at V came to 6 bases and at J to 5 bases, leaving 21 bases not matched to a gene. This CDR3 is 19 amino acids long. Per the germline V gene, CDR1 is SEHNR and CDR2 is FQNEAQ (reference sequence). The CDR3 coding sequence is TGTGCCAGCAGTTTCCACGGCAGGGGGCCTGAGTCGGCTGATCAGCCCCAGCATTTT. Translation gives CASSFHGRGPESADQPQHF.

This chain connects TRBV7-9 to TRBJ1-1; D is unclear. Germline V gives CDR1 SEHNR, CDR2 FQNEAQ (reference sequence). Trimming cost V 6 bases and J 1 base, with 12 bases left between them. CDR3 size: 14 residues. CDR3 in amino acids: CASRLPTRNTEAFF. The CDR3 nucleotides are TGTGCCAGCAGACTACCGACGCGGAACACTGAAGCTTTCTTT. The entire variable domain, with the rest obtained from reference TRBV7-9 and TRBJ1-1, is as follows: DTGVSQNPRHKITKRGQNVTFRCDPISEHNRLYWYRQTLGQGPEFLTYFQNEAQLEKSRLLSDRFSAERPKGSFSTLEIQRTEQGDSAMYLCASRLPTRNTEAFFGQGTRLTVV.

The chain carries TRBV5-7 and TRBJ2-7; 8 bases are a match to TRBD1. TRBV5-7 is treated as an ORF (open reading frame) with a function not yet certain. CDR3 length: 16 residues. V gave up 4 bases and J gave up 1 base; unmatched junction bases: 10. CDR3: CASSGARGQASYEQYF. As DNA, the CDR3 is TGTGCCAGCAGCGGGGCAAGGGGACAGGCGTCCTACGAGCAGTACTTC.

The V gene is TRBV20-1, the J gene TRBJ1-3; D is unclear. Germline values: CDR1 DFQATT, CDR2 SNEGSKA (reference sequence). This CDR3 comprises 15 residues. Trimming removed 3 bases from V and 0 bases from J, with 12 bases in between. Here the CDR3 DNA reads TGCAGTGCTAGTCCGAACTATGGCTCTGGAAACACCATATATTTT. Translating it yields CSASPNYGSGNTIYF.

The genes are TRBV25-1 and TRBJ1-1; 10 nucleotides agree with TRBD1. CDR3 length: 16 amino acids. Germline values: CDR1 MGHDK, CDR2 SYGVNS. V dropped 8 bases and J dropped 5; count of bases not matched to a gene: 14. The CDR3 nucleotides are TGTGCCAGCGAGTATGCCACGACAGGGGGCAGGACTGAAGCTTTCTTT. Its protein product is CASEYATTGGRTEAFF.

A single count supports this clone. The chain recombines TRBV11-3 with TRBJ1-2; 7 bases are a match to TRBD1. The CDR3 length is 16 residues. Germline V gives CDR1 SGHNT, CDR2 YENEEA. Trimming removed 0 bases from V and 4 bases from J; junction bases left unmatched: 8. The CDR3 coding sequence is TGTGCCAGCAGCTTAGATAGGGGGCCAATGGCCTATGGCTACACCTTC. It yields the protein CASSLDRGPMAYGYTF.

This clone showed up just once. The chain combines TRBV9 with TRBJ2-1, with 11 bases matching TRBD2. The CDR3 spans 17 residues. In germline, CDR1 is SGDLS, CDR2 YYNGEE. With V trimmed by 2 bases and J by 5 bases, 9 bases remained unmatched. The CDR3 bases are TGTGCCAGCAGCGTCGAGGGGGGACTAGCGGTTAACAATGAGCAGTTCTTC. Protein sequence: CASSVEGGLAVNNEQFF.

This sequence joins TRBV7-9 and TRBJ2-1, with 7 bases identical to TRBD1. V gave up 3 bases and J gave up 3 bases; unmatched junction bases: 14. The length of the CDR3 is 18 residues. Germline loops: CDR1 SEHNR, CDR2 FQNEAQ (reference sequence). The CDR3 protein is CASSFRGQVPPFYNEQFF. CDR3 nucleotides: TGTGCCAGCAGCTTTAGGGGGCAAGTTCCCCCATTCTACAATGAGCAGTTCTTC.

This clone has only one observation. The CDR3 coding sequence is TGTGCCAGCAGCCCAGCGGGGGCCCTCTACAATGAGCAGTTCTTC. Its translation is CASSPAGALYNEQFF. This rearrangement joins TRBV7-3 to TRBJ2-1; 8 nucleotides line up with TRBD2. Germline V CDR1 and CDR2: SGHTA, FQGTGA. The CDR3 spans 15 residues. V lost 5 bases and J lost 3; bases outside the gene matches: 6.

The chain recombines TRBV28 with TRBJ2-3; TRBD2 is a possible D gene (5 bases). The CDR3 consists of 15 residues. The germline V gene encodes CDR1 MDHEN and CDR2 SYDVKM. Between the trimmed V and J ends, which lost 6 bases and 8 bases, there was a span of 21 bases. The CDR3 protein is CASSFRIEGTPTQYF. Written as DNA, the CDR3 is TGTGCCAGCAGCTTCCGGATCGAGGGAACCCCTACGCAGTATTTT.

The rearrangement joins TRBV6-6 to TRBJ2-4; 8 bases agree with TRBD2. CDR1 is MNHNY, CDR2 SVGAGI, per germline (reference sequence). This CDR3 is built from 15 residues. Germline trimming cut 6 bases from V and 1 base from J; bases unmatched to any gene: 5. CDR3 nucleotide sequence: TGTGCCAGCAGCTCGGGGGGGATGGCCAAAAACATTCAGTACTTC. It encodes CASSSGGMAKNIQYF.

This clone appeared a few times. The chain is built from TRBV4-1 and TRBJ1-2, with 7 bases that match TRBD1. V trimming: 1 base; J trimming: 6 bases; junction bases outside the gene matches: 5. Germline CDR1 and CDR2: MGHRA and YSYEKL. CDR3 length equals 14 residues. The CDR3 is CASSQVRTGDGYTF. The CDR3, as DNA: TGCGCCAGCAGCCAAGTTCGGACAGGAGATGGCTACACCTTC.